This entry concerns a single TCR beta chain. Its matching antigen is unknown. The data derive from a study of vaccination effects on CD4 cells after COVID-19. Researchers isolated CD4+ T cells once about eleven days of culture had elapsed. The participants, recipients of two vaccine doses, got either BNT162b2 or mRNA-1273. Sequenced by immunoSEQ multiplex PCR; TCRdb stores in-frame clones only, minus some. The table has around 50,000 clones, about 70% seen once; the top ten hold about 7%. This clonotype was sampled from a human donor who received a COVID-19 vaccine. Here the sequenced sample was CD4+ T cells from PBMCs cultured without peptide, taken after COVID-19 vaccination.

CDR3 nucleotides: TGCGCCAGCAGCCAAGTCCTTGCTCGCCTCTCCACCGGGGAGCTGTTTTTT. It translates to CASSQVLARLSTGELFF. The rearrangement links TRBV4-1 to TRBJ2-2; no reliable D call. Per the germline V gene, CDR1 is MGHRA and CDR2 is YSYEKL. The CDR3 spans 17 residues. V lost 1 base to trimming and J lost 4 bases, with 16 bases between them.